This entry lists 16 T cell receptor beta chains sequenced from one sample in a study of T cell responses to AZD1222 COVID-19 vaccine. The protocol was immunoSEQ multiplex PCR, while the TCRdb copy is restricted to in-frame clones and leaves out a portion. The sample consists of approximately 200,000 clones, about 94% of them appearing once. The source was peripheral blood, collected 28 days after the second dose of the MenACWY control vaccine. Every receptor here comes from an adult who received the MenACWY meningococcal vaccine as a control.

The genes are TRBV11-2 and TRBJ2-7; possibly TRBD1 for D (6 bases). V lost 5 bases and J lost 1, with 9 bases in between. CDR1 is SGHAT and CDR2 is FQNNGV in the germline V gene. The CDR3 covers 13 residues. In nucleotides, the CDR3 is TGTGCCAGCAGCCAAGGACAGTCCTACGAGCAGTACTTC. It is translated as CASSQGQSYEQYF.

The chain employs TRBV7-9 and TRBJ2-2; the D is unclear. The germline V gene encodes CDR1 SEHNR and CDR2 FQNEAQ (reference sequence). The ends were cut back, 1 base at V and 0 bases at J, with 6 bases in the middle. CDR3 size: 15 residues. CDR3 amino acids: CASSLGNPNTGELFF. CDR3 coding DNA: TGTGCCAGCAGCTTAGGCAACCCGAACACCGGGGAGCTGTTTTTT.

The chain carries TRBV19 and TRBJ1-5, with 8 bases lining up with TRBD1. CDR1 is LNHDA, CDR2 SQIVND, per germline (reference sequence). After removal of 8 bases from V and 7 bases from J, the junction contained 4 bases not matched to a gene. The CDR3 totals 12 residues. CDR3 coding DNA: TGTGCCAGTCCGACAGGGGAACAGCCCCAGCATTTT. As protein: CASPTGEQPQHF.

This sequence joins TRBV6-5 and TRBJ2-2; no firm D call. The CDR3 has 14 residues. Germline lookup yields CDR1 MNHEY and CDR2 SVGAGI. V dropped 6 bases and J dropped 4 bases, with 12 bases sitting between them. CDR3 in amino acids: CASRARQATGELFF. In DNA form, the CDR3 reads TGTGCCAGCAGAGCTAGACAAGCCACCGGGGAGCTGTTTTTT.

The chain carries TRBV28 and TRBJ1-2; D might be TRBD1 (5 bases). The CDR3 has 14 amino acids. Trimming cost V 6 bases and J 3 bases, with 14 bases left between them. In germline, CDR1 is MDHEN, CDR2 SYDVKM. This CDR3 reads CASRVFGTDYGYTF. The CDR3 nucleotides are TGTGCCAGCAGAGTTTTCGGGACGGACTATGGCTACACCTTC.

CDR3 region: CASSTQAFNEQFF. Here the CDR3 DNA reads TGTGCCAGCAGTACGCAGGCATTCAATGAGCAGTTCTTC. V is TRBV12-3 or TRBV12-4 and J is TRBJ2-1; D not resolved. The ends were cut back, 5 bases at V and 6 bases at J, with 11 bases in the middle. The CDR3 has 13 amino acids.

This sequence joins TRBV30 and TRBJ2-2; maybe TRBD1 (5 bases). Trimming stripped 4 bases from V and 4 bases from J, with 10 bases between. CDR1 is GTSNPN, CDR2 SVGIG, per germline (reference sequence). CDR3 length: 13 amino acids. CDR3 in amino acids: CAWNNRITGELFF. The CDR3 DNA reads TGTGCCTGGAACAACAGGATCACCGGGGAGCTGTTTTTT.

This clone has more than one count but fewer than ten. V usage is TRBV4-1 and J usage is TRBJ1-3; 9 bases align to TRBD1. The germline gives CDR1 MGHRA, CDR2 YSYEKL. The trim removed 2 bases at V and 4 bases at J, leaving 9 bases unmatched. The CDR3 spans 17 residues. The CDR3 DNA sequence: TGCGCCAGCAGCCAATTTGCACCGGGACAGGGAGGAAACACCATATATTTT. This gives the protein CASSQFAPGQGGNTIYF.

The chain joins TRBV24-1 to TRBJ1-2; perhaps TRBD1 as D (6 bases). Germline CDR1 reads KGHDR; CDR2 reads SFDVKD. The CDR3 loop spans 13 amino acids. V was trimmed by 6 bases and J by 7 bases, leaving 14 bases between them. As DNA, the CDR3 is TGTGCCACCAGTTTAGGGACACCGGCTGGCTACACCTTC. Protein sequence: CATSLGTPAGYTF.

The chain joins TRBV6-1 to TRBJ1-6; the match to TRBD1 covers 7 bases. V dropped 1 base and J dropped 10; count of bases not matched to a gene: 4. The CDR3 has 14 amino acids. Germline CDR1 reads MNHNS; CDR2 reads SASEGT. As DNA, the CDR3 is TGTGCCAGCAGTGAAGGACAGGGTTACTCACCCCTCCACTTT. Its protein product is CASSEGQGYSPLHF.

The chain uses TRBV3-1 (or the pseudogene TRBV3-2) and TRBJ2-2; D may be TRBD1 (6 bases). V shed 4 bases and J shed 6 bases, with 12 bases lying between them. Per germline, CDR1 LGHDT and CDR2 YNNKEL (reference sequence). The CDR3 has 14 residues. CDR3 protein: CASSLSGVPGELFF. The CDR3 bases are TGTGCCAGCAGCCTTTCAGGGGTGCCCGGGGAGCTGTTTTTT.

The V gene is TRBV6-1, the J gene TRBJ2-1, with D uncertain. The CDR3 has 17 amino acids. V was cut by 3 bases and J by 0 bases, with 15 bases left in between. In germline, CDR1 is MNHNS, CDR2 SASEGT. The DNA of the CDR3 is TGTGCCAGCAGTGACTTGTTACTCGGTAACTCCTACAATGAGCAGTTCTTC. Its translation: CASSDLLLGNSYNEQFF.

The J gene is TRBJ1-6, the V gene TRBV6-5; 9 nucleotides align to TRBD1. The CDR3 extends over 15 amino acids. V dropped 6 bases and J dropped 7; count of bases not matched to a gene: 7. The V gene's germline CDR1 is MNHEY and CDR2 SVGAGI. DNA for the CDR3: TGTGCCAGCAGACTCGGGACAGGGCCAAATTCACCCCTCCACTTT. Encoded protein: CASRLGTGPNSPLHF.

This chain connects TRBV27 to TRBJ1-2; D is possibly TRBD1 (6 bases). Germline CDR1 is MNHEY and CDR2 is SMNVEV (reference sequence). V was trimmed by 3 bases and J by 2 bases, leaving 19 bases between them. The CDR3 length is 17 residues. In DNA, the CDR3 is TGTGCCAGCAGTTTCTACCCGAACAGGGTCGTAAACTATGGCTACACCTTC. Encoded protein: CASSFYPNRVVNYGYTF.

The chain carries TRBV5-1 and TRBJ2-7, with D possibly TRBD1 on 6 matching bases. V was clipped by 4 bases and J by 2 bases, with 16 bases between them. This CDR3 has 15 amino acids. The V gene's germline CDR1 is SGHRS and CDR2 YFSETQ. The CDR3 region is CASSPELQGPYEQYF. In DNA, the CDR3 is TGCGCCAGCAGCCCGGAATTACAGGGTCCCTACGAGCAGTACTTC.

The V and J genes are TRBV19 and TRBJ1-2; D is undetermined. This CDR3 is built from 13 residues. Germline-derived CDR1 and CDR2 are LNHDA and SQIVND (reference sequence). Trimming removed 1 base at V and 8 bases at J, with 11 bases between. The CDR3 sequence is CASSIASFYGYTF. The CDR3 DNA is TGTGCCAGTAGTATAGCGAGTTTCTACGGCTACACCTTC.